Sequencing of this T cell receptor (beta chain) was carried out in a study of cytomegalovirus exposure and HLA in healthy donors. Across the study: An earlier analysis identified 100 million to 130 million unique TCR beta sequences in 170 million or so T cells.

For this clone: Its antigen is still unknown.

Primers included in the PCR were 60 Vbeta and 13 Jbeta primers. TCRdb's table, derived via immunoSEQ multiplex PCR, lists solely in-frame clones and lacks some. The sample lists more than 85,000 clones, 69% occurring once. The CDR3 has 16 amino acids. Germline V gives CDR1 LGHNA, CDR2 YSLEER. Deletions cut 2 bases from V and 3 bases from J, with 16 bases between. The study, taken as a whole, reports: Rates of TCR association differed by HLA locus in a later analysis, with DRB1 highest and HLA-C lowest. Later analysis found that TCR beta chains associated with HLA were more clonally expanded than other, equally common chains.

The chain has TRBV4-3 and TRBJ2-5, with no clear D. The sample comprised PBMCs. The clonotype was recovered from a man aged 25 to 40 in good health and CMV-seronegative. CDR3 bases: TGCGCCAGCAGCCAACACAACTCCGGGTCCAAAGAGACCCAGTACTTC. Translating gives CASSQHNSGSKETQYF.